The source of this T cell receptor (beta chain) is a study of blood T cell repertoires in COVID-19. This clone was recorded a few times. CDR3 length: 15 residues. The germline V and J ends were trimmed by 6 bases and 7 bases, with 16 bases remaining between them. The germline CDR1 and CDR2 sequences are LNHDA and SQIVND (reference sequence). Authors' data handling: Estimation of nucleated cell counts was performed using reference gene primer amplification. Produced via immunoSEQ multiplex PCR; TCRdb's table is partial and in-frame only. The D gene and trimming were derived from the DNA, and the V and J assignments and clone size from that table. The table has under 350,000 clones, around 89% seen once.

The sample comprised peripheral blood. The chain links TRBV19 to TRBJ1-6; D ambiguous. The TCR sequence derives from a man aged 35 to 55 with acute or convalescent COVID-19. The CDR3 sequence is CASSRVGTQNSPLHF. The DNA of the CDR3 is TGTGCCAGTAGCCGGGTCGGCACTCAGAATTCACCCCTCCACTTT. Using reference TRBV19 and TRBJ1-6 for the parts outside the CDR3, the full variable domain is DGGITQSPKYLFRKEGQNVTLSCEQNLNHDAMYWYRQDPGQGLRLIYYSQIVNDFQKGDIAEGYSVSREKKESFPLTVTSAQKNPTAFYLCASSRVGTQNSPLHFGNGTRLTVT.